The following is a T cell receptor beta chain sequence with its context. Its antigen is undetermined. This sample was taken from a study of vaccination and CD4 T cells after COVID-19. Study at large: The stimulating agents, overlapping spike peptides, came from SARS-CoV-2, HCoV-NL63, HCoV-OC43 and HCoV-229E. In the control cultures, a CEFX pool, an HIV-1 Nef pool, or no peptide was supplied.

An Oncomine TCR Beta short-read assay was used to sequence the DNA from cultured CD4+ T cells. A single record per CDR3 protein comes from TCRdb applying MiXCR to the PCR reads. The sample holds about 20,000 distinct CDR3 sequences, approximately 45% seen once. CDR3 length equals 13 residues. Germline V gives CDR1 DFQATT, CDR2 SNEGSKA (reference sequence). V lost 1 base, J lost 7 bases, and 11 bases lay in between. Specified treatment: roughly 10-day PBMC culture with coronavirus spike peptide pools or control peptides (ViraFEST assay). Per well, a few million PBMCs were cultured in the presence of roughly 9.1 IU/ml IL-2 and 9 to 10 ug/ml peptide pools. A half-volume replacement of the medium with fresh IL-2 medium was performed on days 3 and 7.

The sequence was collected from a human donor who had recovered from COVID-19. The chain links TRBV20-1 to TRBJ1-5; D may be TRBD1 (5 bases). Sample: CD4+ T cells from blood, cultured in vitro, taken before SARS-CoV-2 vaccination. The CDR3 loop reads CSARGRDGQPQHF. CDR3 nucleotides: TGCAGTGCTAGAGGGAGGGACGGACAGCCCCAGCATTTT.